This TCR beta chain was captured by sequencing in a study of vaccination and CD4 T cells after COVID-19. Study-level information: At a median about 95 days (range 35 to 161) after diagnosis, post-COVID samples were drawn.

Once obtained from cultured CD4+ T cells, the DNA was sequenced using the Oncomine TCR Beta short-read assay. Once CD4+ T cells had been cultured, genomic DNA was extracted from them. TCRdb re-called the PCR reads through MiXCR, storing one row per CDR3 protein. The sample consists of about 18,000 distinct CDR3 sequences, over 45% of them appearing once. Comment on this clonotype: The antigen remains undetermined.

Treatment described: approximately 11-day PBMC culture with coronavirus spike peptide pools or control peptides (ViraFEST assay). This clonotype was obtained from a human donor who had recovered from COVID-19. The sample was CD4+ T cells from blood, cultured in vitro, taken before SARS-CoV-2 vaccination.

In DNA, the CDR3 is TGTGCCAGCAGTTTCTCTCTTGGGGGATACGAGCAGTACTTC. This encodes CASSFSLGGYEQYF. This rearrangement joins TRBV27 to TRBJ2-7; either TRBD1 or TRBD2 may supply D (5 bases each). V gave up 3 bases and J gave up 4 bases, with 13 bases separating them. CDR3 length: 14 residues. Germline V gene sequence: CDR1 MNHEY, CDR2 SMNVEV (reference sequence).